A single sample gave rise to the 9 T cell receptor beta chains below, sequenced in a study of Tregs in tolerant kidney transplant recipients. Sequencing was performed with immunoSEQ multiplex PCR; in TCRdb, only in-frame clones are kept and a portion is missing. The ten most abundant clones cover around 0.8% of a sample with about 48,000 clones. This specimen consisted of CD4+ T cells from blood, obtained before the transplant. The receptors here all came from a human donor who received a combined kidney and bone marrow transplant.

The sequenced part of the CDR3 DNA is TGTGCCAGCTCACCGACTAGCGGGAGTCGACAAGAGACC. Its protein is CASSPTSGSRQET. The full CDR3 sequence reads CASSPTSGSRQETQYF. V and J are TRBV18 and TRBJ2-5; 12 bases fit TRBD2. The read ends 3 residues shy of where the CDR3 ends; the end is completed using the germline J gene. Germline trimming cut 3 bases from V and 2 bases from J; bases unmatched to any gene: 4. The CDR3 runs 16 residues. CDR1 KGHSH and CDR2 LQKENI come from the germline V gene.

The part of the CDR3 DNA that was read is TGTGCCAGCTCACCAATGGGACTAGGCTCCTACGAG. Its protein product is CASSPMGLGSYE. The whole CDR3 sequence reads CASSPMGLGSYEQYF. The rearrangement joins TRBV18 to TRBJ2-7; 8 bases match TRBD2. From the germline J gene comes the end of the CDR3, since the read stops 3 residues before it. The CDR3 contains 15 residues. In germline, CDR1 is KGHSH, CDR2 LQKENI. V was pared by 2 bases and J by 0 bases, with 3 bases of the junction left unmatched.

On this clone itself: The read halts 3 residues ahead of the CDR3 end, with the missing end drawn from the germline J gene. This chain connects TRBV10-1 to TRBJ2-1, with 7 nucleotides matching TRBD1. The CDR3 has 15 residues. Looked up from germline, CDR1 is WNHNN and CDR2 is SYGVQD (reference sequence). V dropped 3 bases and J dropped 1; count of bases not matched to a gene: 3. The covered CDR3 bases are TGCGCCAGCAGTGATGGACAGGTTTCCTACAATGAG. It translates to CASSDGQVSYNE. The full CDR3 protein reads CASSDGQVSYNEQFF.

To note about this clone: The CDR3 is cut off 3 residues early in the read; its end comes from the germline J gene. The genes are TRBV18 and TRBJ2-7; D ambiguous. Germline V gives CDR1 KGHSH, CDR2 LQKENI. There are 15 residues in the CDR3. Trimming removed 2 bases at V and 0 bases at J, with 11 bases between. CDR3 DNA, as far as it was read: TGTGCCAGCTCACCATCTGCAGAAATCTCCTACGAG. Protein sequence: CASSPSAEISYE. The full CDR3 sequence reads CASSPSAEISYEQYF.

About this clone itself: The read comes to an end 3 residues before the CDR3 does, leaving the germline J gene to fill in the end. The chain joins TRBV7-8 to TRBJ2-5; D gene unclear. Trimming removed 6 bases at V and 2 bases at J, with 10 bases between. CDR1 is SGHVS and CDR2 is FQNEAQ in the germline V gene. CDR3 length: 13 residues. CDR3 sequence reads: CASSQRLQETQYF. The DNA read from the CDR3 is TGTGCCAGCAGTCAGAGATTACAAGAGACC.

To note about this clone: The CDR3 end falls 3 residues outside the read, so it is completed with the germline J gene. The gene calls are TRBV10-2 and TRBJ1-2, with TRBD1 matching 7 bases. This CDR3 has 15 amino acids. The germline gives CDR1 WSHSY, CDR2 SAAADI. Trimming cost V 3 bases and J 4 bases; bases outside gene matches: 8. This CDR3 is CASSEGDREGYGYTF. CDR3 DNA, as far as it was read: TGCGCCAGCAGTGAAGGGGACAGAGAGGGCTATGGC.

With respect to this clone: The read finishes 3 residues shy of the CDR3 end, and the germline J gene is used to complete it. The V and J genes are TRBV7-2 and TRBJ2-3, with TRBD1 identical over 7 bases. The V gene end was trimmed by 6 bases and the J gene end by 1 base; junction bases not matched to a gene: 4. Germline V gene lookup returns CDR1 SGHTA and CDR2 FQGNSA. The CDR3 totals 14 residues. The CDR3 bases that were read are TGTGCCAGCAGTTTCGGACAGGGCACAGATACG. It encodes CASSFGQGTDT. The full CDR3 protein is CASSFGQGTDTQYF. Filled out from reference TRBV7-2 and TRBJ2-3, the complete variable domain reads GAGVSQSPSNKVTEKGKDVELRCDPISGHTALYWYRQSLGQGLEFLIYFQGNSAPDKSGLPSDRFSAERTGGSVSTLTIQRTQQEDSAVYLCASSFGQGTDTQYFGPGTRLTVL.

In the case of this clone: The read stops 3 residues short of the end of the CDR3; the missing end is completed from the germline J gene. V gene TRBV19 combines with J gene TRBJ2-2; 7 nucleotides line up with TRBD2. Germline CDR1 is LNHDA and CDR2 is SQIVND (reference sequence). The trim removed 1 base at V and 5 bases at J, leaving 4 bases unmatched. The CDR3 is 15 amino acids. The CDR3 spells CASSIGPSGTGELFF. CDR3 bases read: TGTGCCAGTAGTATAGGGCCTAGCGGAACCGGGGAG.

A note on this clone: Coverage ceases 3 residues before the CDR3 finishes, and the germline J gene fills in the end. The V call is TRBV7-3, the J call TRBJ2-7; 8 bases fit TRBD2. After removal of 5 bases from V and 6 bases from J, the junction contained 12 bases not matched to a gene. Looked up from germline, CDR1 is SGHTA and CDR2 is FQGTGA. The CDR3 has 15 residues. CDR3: CASSPPGTRSGEQYF. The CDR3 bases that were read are TGTGCCAGCAGCCCCCCCGGGACTAGGAGTGGCGAG.